The 16 T cell receptor beta chains presented below share a single source sample, sequenced in a study of OX40 agonist ivuxolimab in advanced cancers. Assay used: immunoSEQ multiplex PCR; TCRdb lists only in-frame clones, some missing. Counted here are 55,000 to 70,000 clones, 84% occurring once; the ten biggest clones make up over 2%. The sample consisted of CD4+ or CD8+ T cells sorted from blood, taken in a trial of the OX40 agonist ivuxolimab. These receptors all come from an adult with an advanced solid tumor such as melanoma, head and neck, liver or kidney cancer.

The V and J genes are TRBV5-1 and TRBJ2-3, with D unresolved. Germline lookup yields CDR1 SGHRS and CDR2 YFSETQ. This CDR3 has 10 amino acids. V was cut by 6 bases and J by 4 bases, with 3 bases left in between. The CDR3: CASNSDTQYF. In DNA form, the CDR3 reads TGCGCCAGCAACTCAGATACGCAGTATTTT.

The chain has TRBV19 and TRBJ2-5, with 9 bases that match TRBD1. The CDR3 spans 15 residues. V shed 5 bases and J 5 bases; nucleotides not matched to a gene: 9. Looked up from germline, CDR1 is LNHDA and CDR2 is SQIVND (reference sequence). This chain's CDR3 is CASSLQGAHAETQYF. Written as DNA, the CDR3 is TGTGCCAGTAGTTTACAGGGGGCGCATGCGGAGACCCAGTACTTC. The complete variable domain, with remaining parts taken from reference TRBV19 and TRBJ2-5, reads DGGITQSPKYLFRKEGQNVTLSCEQNLNHDAMYWYRQDPGQGLRLIYYSQIVNDFQKGDIAEGYSVSREKKESFPLTVTSAQKNPTAFYLCASSLQGAHAETQYFGPGTRLLVL.

The chain couples TRBV5-4 to TRBJ1-2, with 7 positions matching TRBD1. J was trimmed by 2 bases and V by 5 bases; bases with no gene match: 0. The CDR3 covers 12 residues. Per germline, CDR1 SGHNT and CDR2 YYREEE (reference sequence). The CDR3 protein is CASRGQNYGYTF. The CDR3 coding sequence is TGTGCCAGCAGGGGACAGAACTATGGCTACACCTTC.

The V call is TRBV4-1, the J call TRBJ2-1; maybe TRBD2 (6 bases). The germline CDR1 and CDR2 sequences are MGHRA and YSYEKL. Deletions cut 0 bases from V and 12 bases from J, with 27 bases between. The CDR3 runs to 18 residues. The CDR3 DNA reads as TGCGCCAGCAGCCAAGAAGCTCTGACTAGTCAAACCCAGCAGGCGCAGTTCTTC. Translating it yields CASSQEALTSQTQQAQFF.

The V gene is TRBV4-2, the J gene TRBJ1-1, with D unclear. This CDR3 comprises 12 residues. V was shortened by 1 base and J by 10 bases, with 10 bases between the two germline ends. Germline lookup yields CDR1 LGHNA and CDR2 YNFKEQ. CDR3 bases: TGTGCCAGCAGCCAAGGGGTTGGAGGAGCTTTCTTT. It is translated as CASSQGVGGAFF.

This clone is a singleton in its sample. This CDR3 is CASSLGIAEGEQFF. In nucleotides, the CDR3 is TGTGCCAGCAGCTTAGGGATAGCGGAAGGCGAGCAGTTCTTC. The V and J genes are TRBV11-2 and TRBJ2-1; a weak D match, TRBD2 (6 bases). CDR3 length: 14 residues. Germline lookup yields CDR1 SGHAT and CDR2 FQNNGV. Between the trimmed V and J ends, which lost 1 base and 10 bases, there was a span of 14 bases.

CDR3 residues: CASSVLAGGQETQYF. CDR3 bases: TGCGCCAGCAGTGTCCTAGCGGGAGGTCAAGAGACCCAGTACTTC. The chain carries TRBV10-2 and TRBJ2-5, with 11 bases lining up with TRBD2. Per germline, CDR1 WSHSY and CDR2 SAAADI. Losses at the gene ends were 4 bases for V and 2 bases for J; bases not matched to a gene: 3. CDR3 size: 15 residues.

The CDR3 nucleotides read TGTGCCAGCAGCTTCCATTACCCGGGAGGGACGGGTGAGCAGTTCTTC. It is translated as CASSFHYPGGTGEQFF. The V call is TRBV7-9, the J call TRBJ2-1; 8 nucleotides line up with TRBD2. CDR3 length: 16 residues. Germline CDR1 is SEHNR and CDR2 is FQNEAQ (reference sequence). J gave up 9 bases and V 3 bases, and 13 bases lay outside the gene matches.

The chain couples TRBV9 to TRBJ2-3; 7 nucleotides match TRBD2. The germline V gene has CDR1 SGDLS and CDR2 YYNGEE. J gave up 0 bases and V 0 bases, and 4 bases lay outside the gene matches. The CDR3 loop spans 16 amino acids. The CDR3 nucleotides read TGTGCCAGCAGCGTAGGGGTGGGAGGGAGCACAGATACGCAGTATTTT. Residues: CASSVGVGGSTDTQYF. The full variable domain, rest sourced from reference TRBV9 and TRBJ2-3, is DSGVTQTPKHLITATGQRVTLRCSPRSGDLSVYWYQQSLDQGLQFLIQYYNGEERAKGNILERFSAQQFPDLHSELNLSSLELGDSALYFCASSVGVGGSTDTQYFGPGTRLTVL.

The chain links TRBV18 to TRBJ2-3; 9 nucleotides match TRBD2. The CDR3 consists of 17 residues. V gave up 4 bases and J gave up 2 bases; unmatched junction bases: 10. CDR1 is KGHSH and CDR2 is LQKENI in the germline V gene. CDR3 region: CASSLVGLAGNTDTQYF. CDR3 DNA: TGTGCCAGCTCACTAGTTGGGCTAGCGGGGAACACAGATACGCAGTATTTT. Combining the CDR3 with reference TRBV18 and TRBJ2-3 gives the whole variable domain NAGVMQNPRHLVRRRGQEARLRCSPMKGHSHVYWYRQLPEEGLKFMVYLQKENIIDESGMPKERFSAEFPKEGPSILRIQQVVRGDSAAYFCASSLVGLAGNTDTQYFGPGTRLTVL.

The chain employs TRBV2 and TRBJ2-5, with no clear D. Germline V CDR1 and CDR2: SNHLY, FYNNEI. The CDR3 extends over 12 amino acids. The germline V and J ends were trimmed by 4 bases and 2 bases, with 5 bases remaining between them. DNA for the CDR3: TGTGCCAGCAGTGCCCCGCAAGAGACCCAGTACTTC. The encoded protein is CASSAPQETQYF. Full variable domain (remainder filled in from reference TRBV2 and TRBJ2-5): EPEVTQTPSHQVTQMGQEVILRCVPISNHLYFYWYRQILGQKVEFLVSFYNNEISEKSEIFDDQFSVERPDGSNFTLKIRSTKLEDSAMYFCASSAPQETQYFGPGTRLLVL.

The CDR3 sequence is CASSAASRQAYGYTF. The CDR3 region has the DNA TGTGCCAGCAGTGCAGCCAGCCGACAGGCGTATGGCTACACCTTC. The chain carries TRBV7-9 and TRBJ1-2, with D possibly TRBD1 on 6 matching bases. Germline values: CDR1 SEHNR, CDR2 FQNEAQ (reference sequence). Trimming pared 6 bases from V and 5 bases from J, leaving 19 bases between. There are 15 residues in the CDR3. The full variable domain, completed using reference TRBV7-9 and TRBJ1-2, is DTGVSQNPRHKITKRGQNVTFRCDPISEHNRLYWYRQTLGQGPEFLTYFQNEAQLEKSRLLSDRFSAERPKGSFSTLEIQRTEQGDSAMYLCASSAASRQAYGYTFGSGTRLTVV.

This clone was detected once. This sequence joins TRBV11-3 and TRBJ2-3; 9 nucleotides align to TRBD1. The germline V gene encodes CDR1 SGHNT and CDR2 YENEEA. The CDR3 covers 16 residues. Unmatched junction bases numbered 7, after V lost 4 bases and J lost 2 bases. The CDR3 nucleotides read TGTGCCAGCAGCTCCCGCGGACAGGGGACCACAGATACGCAGTATTTT. This codes for CASSSRGQGTTDTQYF.

The chain links TRBV10-2 to TRBJ2-7; 9 nucleotides line up with TRBD2. Per the germline V gene, CDR1 is WSHSY and CDR2 is SAAADI. V trimming: 8 bases; J trimming: 5 bases; junction bases outside the gene matches: 22. The CDR3 runs to 18 residues. The DNA for the CDR3 is TGCGCCAGCTGGTCGGGGAGCGGGAGGCCCCCTTCTTACCACGAGCAGTACTTC. It translates to CASWSGSGRPPSYHEQYF.

In its sample, this clone was seen a few times. This chain uses TRBV2 with TRBJ1-5; TRBD1 might be the D (5 bases). Germline loops: CDR1 SNHLY, CDR2 FYNNEI. The CDR3 has 12 amino acids. V gave up 8 bases and J gave up 3 bases, with 8 bases separating them. CDR3 DNA: TGTGCCAGCGAGGGGATCAATCAGCCCCAGCATTTT. Translation: CASEGINQPQHF. Looking up the rest from reference TRBV2 and TRBJ1-5 gives the full variable domain: EPEVTQTPSHQVTQMGQEVILRCVPISNHLYFYWYRQILGQKVEFLVSFYNNEISEKSEIFDDQFSVERPDGSNFTLKIRSTKLEDSAMYFCASEGINQPQHFGDGTRLSIL.

This rearrangement joins TRBV5-1 to TRBJ1-2; TRBD1 agrees at 8 bases. This CDR3 region has 14 residues. V lost 0 bases and J lost 3; bases outside the gene matches: 1. Germline-derived CDR1 and CDR2 are SGHRS and YFSETQ. In DNA, the CDR3 is TGCGCCAGCAGCTTGGACAGGGGGGACTATGGCTACACCTTC. Translated: CASSLDRGDYGYTF.